A selection of T cell receptor beta chains follows, all from one sample in a study of T cell repertoires and HLA-DP antigens. Profiled with immunoSEQ multiplex PCR; TCRdb holds only in-frame clones, not every one. The data contain 55,000 to 80,000 clones, around 80% of them singletons. No cognate antigen is known for these TCRs. The sequenced sample consisted of CD4+ T cells from PBMCs. The receptors shown here come from a man between 60 and 75 years old in good health and CMV-seronegative. Both conserved end residues are part of each CDR3. Fields, in order: D gene, J gene, clone size, V gene, CDR3 DNA, CDR3 protein. D genes are given only for firm matches. Part of the rows lack a size; the others show once, few, many or a class for expanded clones.

D gene: .; J gene: TRBJ2-3; clone size: .; V gene: TRBV21-1; CDR3 DNA: TGTGCCAGCAGCAAAGAGGTCAGACTCGATACGCAGTATTTT; CDR3 protein: CASSKEVRLDTQYF
D gene: .; J gene: TRBJ2-1; clone size: few; V gene: TRBV6-5; CDR3 DNA: TGTGCCAGCAGTTACGCCCCCCGGGCATACAATGAGCAGTTCTTC; CDR3 protein: CASSYAPRAYNEQFF
D gene: .; J gene: TRBJ1-2; clone size: .; V gene: TRBV19; CDR3 DNA: TGTGCCAGTAGTTTTCAGGCGAACTATGGCTACACCTTC; CDR3 protein: CASSFQANYGYTF
D gene: TRBD1; J gene: TRBJ1-5; clone size: .; V gene: TRBV19; CDR3 DNA: TGTGCCAGCGGGACAGTCAGCAATCAGCCCCAGCATTTT; CDR3 protein: CASGTVSNQPQHF
D gene: .; J gene: TRBJ1-3; clone size: .; V gene: TRBV15; CDR3 DNA: TGTGCCACCAGCAGGGGTACAGGGTCCGGAAACACCATATATTTT; CDR3 protein: CATSRGTGSGNTIYF
D gene: .; J gene: TRBJ2-1; clone size: .; V gene: TRBV28; CDR3 DNA: TGTGCCAGCAGTAGAGCCCCTGGGTTAGGTGAGCAGTTCTTC; CDR3 protein: CASSRAPGLGEQFF
D gene: .; J gene: TRBJ2-7; clone size: .; V gene: TRBV9; CDR3 DNA: TGTGCCAGCAGCCCGACTACTGGTTCCTACGAGCAGTACTTC; CDR3 protein: CASSPTTGSYEQYF
D gene: TRBD1; J gene: TRBJ2-5; clone size: .; V gene: TRBV5-1; CDR3 DNA: TGCGCCAGCAGCCCTCGACAGGGCCCCCAAGAGACCCAGTACTTC; CDR3 protein: CASSPRQGPQETQYF
D gene: TRBD2; J gene: TRBJ2-2; clone size: .; V gene: TRBV10-1; CDR3 DNA: TGCGCCAGCAGTGAGTCGGGGGGGGCGAACACCGGGGAGCTGTTTTTT; CDR3 protein: CASSESGGANTGELFF
D gene: .; J gene: TRBJ2-1; clone size: .; V gene: TRBV4-3; CDR3 DNA: TGCGCCAGCAGCCAAGCAGGGTATGATAGATACAATGAGCAGTTCTTC; CDR3 protein: CASSQAGYDRYNEQFF
D gene: TRBD1; J gene: TRBJ1-1; clone size: .; V gene: TRBV6-1; CDR3 DNA: TGTGTATCAACCAGGGGGCTCGGCACTGAAGCTTTCTTT; CDR3 protein: CVSTRGLGTEAFF
D gene: .; J gene: TRBJ2-5; clone size: .; V gene: TRBV2; CDR3 DNA: TGTGCCAGCAGTCGGGACGGGCAGAAAGAGACCCAGTACTTC; CDR3 protein: CASSRDGQKETQYF
D gene: .; J gene: TRBJ2-1; clone size: .; V gene: TRBV20-1; CDR3 DNA: TGCAGTGCTAGCCAGTACAATGAGCAGTTCTTC; CDR3 protein: CSASQYNEQFF
D gene: .; J gene: TRBJ2-5; clone size: few; V gene: TRBV14; CDR3 DNA: TGTGCCAGCAGCCAAGATCACCGGCAGGGGGAGACCCAGTACTTC; CDR3 protein: CASSQDHRQGETQYF
D gene: .; J gene: TRBJ1-1; clone size: .; V gene: TRBV28; CDR3 DNA: TGTGCCAGCGGCTGGGGGGCAGATCGCACTGAAGCTTTCTTT; CDR3 protein: CASGWGADRTEAFF
D gene: TRBD1; J gene: TRBJ1-1; clone size: .; V gene: TRBV11-2; CDR3 DNA: TGTGCCAGCAGGTACAGGGGGATGAACACTGAAGCTTTCTTT; CDR3 protein: CASRYRGMNTEAFF
D gene: TRBD1; J gene: TRBJ1-5; clone size: .; V gene: TRBV6-6; CDR3 DNA: TGTGCCAGCAGGGAAACAGGGGATCAGCCCCAGCATTTT; CDR3 protein: CASRETGDQPQHF
D gene: TRBD2; J gene: TRBJ2-4; clone size: .; V gene: TRBV7-3; CDR3 DNA: TGTGCCAGCAGCCCTGGACTAGCGGGAGTTCAGCTATCTTTC; CDR3 protein: CASSPGLAGVQLSF
D gene: TRBD1; J gene: TRBJ1-5; clone size: .; V gene: TRBV7-2; CDR3 DNA: TGTGCCAGCAGCAACGGGACAGGAGGGTATCAGCCCCAGCATTTT; CDR3 protein: CASSNGTGGYQPQHF
D gene: TRBD1; J gene: TRBJ1-6; clone size: .; V gene: TRBV2; CDR3 DNA: TGTGCCAGCAGTGGGGGGAGACAGGGGAGCTCCTATAATTCACCCCTCCACTTT; CDR3 protein: CASSGGRQGSSYNSPLHF
D gene: TRBD1; J gene: TRBJ1-2; clone size: many; V gene: TRBV28; CDR3 DNA: TGTGCCAGCAGTTTAAATACAGGGGGCGGCTACACCTTC; CDR3 protein: CASSLNTGGGYTF
D gene: .; J gene: TRBJ1-2; clone size: .; V gene: TRBV7-2; CDR3 DNA: TGTGCCAGCAGCCCAGACCGAGACTATGGCTACACCTTC; CDR3 protein: CASSPDRDYGYTF
D gene: TRBD1; J gene: TRBJ1-2; clone size: few; V gene: TRBV29-1; CDR3 DNA: TGCAGCGTTCATGAGACAGGGGGCACCTATGGCTACACCTTC; CDR3 protein: CSVHETGGTYGYTF
D gene: TRBD1; J gene: TRBJ1-5; clone size: .; V gene: TRBV25-1; CDR3 DNA: TGTGCCAGCAGTGAATCCCAGGGGGCCCAGCCCCAGCATTTT; CDR3 protein: CASSESQGAQPQHF
D gene: .; J gene: TRBJ1-5; clone size: few; V gene: TRBV30; CDR3 DNA: TGTGCCTGGAACGAAGGGGTCGTTCAGCAGCCCCAGCATTTT; CDR3 protein: CAWNEGVVQQPQHF
D gene: .; J gene: TRBJ2-5; clone size: .; V gene: TRBV7-8; CDR3 DNA: TGTGCCAGCAGCTTATTACACGGAACCCAAGAGACCCAGTACTTC; CDR3 protein: CASSLLHGTQETQYF
D gene: .; J gene: TRBJ2-7; clone size: .; V gene: TRBV5-4; CDR3 DNA: TGTGCCAGCAGGCCGGGAGGAGGGGGAGCGTACGAGCAGTACTTC; CDR3 protein: CASRPGGGGAYEQYF
D gene: .; J gene: TRBJ2-7; clone size: .; V gene: TRBV7-2; CDR3 DNA: TGTGCCAGCAGCTTAGTGGACCCCGACTACGAGCAGTACTTC; CDR3 protein: CASSLVDPDYEQYF
D gene: .; J gene: TRBJ2-2; clone size: .; V gene: TRBV7-2; CDR3 DNA: TGTGCCAGCAGCCCTCGGGGGATGGCGAGGAACACCGGGGAGCTGTTTTTT; CDR3 protein: CASSPRGMARNTGELFF
D gene: .; J gene: TRBJ1-1; clone size: .; V gene: TRBV6-4; CDR3 DNA: TGTGCCAGCAGGGACGACAGTAGGAACACTGAAGCTTTCTTT; CDR3 protein: CASRDDSRNTEAFF
D gene: .; J gene: TRBJ2-6; clone size: .; V gene: TRBV9; CDR3 DNA: TGTGCCAGCAGCGTAGAAGGACGGGGGACCAACGTCCTGACTTTC; CDR3 protein: CASSVEGRGTNVLTF
D gene: .; J gene: TRBJ1-2; clone size: .; V gene: TRBV29-1; CDR3 DNA: TGCAGCGTTGCCCGACGGACGGATCTCTATGGCTACACCTTC; CDR3 protein: CSVARRTDLYGYTF
D gene: .; J gene: TRBJ1-2; clone size: once; V gene: TRBV5-6; CDR3 DNA: TGTGCCAGCAGCTTGGATGGGCGACGGGACTATGGCTACACCTTC; CDR3 protein: CASSLDGRRDYGYTF
D gene: TRBD1; J gene: TRBJ1-1; clone size: .; V gene: TRBV28; CDR3 DNA: TGTGCCAGCAGTACTACAGGGGTGAGAACTGAAGCTTTCTTT; CDR3 protein: CASSTTGVRTEAFF
D gene: .; J gene: TRBJ2-7; clone size: .; V gene: TRBV6-5; CDR3 DNA: TGTGCCAGCAGTTACGCAGGACGGGGAACCTACGAGCAGTACTTC; CDR3 protein: CASSYAGRGTYEQYF
D gene: TRBD1; J gene: TRBJ1-2; clone size: .; V gene: TRBV7-3; CDR3 DNA: TGTGCCAGCAGCCTGGGGACAGGGGCGGATGGCTACACCTTC; CDR3 protein: CASSLGTGADGYTF
D gene: TRBD1; J gene: TRBJ1-2; clone size: few; V gene: TRBV7-9; CDR3 DNA: TGTGCCAGCAGTCGACAGGGTTCTGTTGCGAACTATGGCTACACCTTC; CDR3 protein: CASSRQGSVANYGYTF
D gene: .; J gene: TRBJ2-2; clone size: .; V gene: TRBV19; CDR3 DNA: TGTGCCAGTACCCTCTCCGGGGCCGGCACCGGGGAGCTGTTTTTT; CDR3 protein: CASTLSGAGTGELFF
D gene: .; J gene: TRBJ2-1; clone size: .; V gene: TRBV28; CDR3 DNA: TGTGCCAGCAGTTTAGGGTCCGGTGAGCAGTTCTTC; CDR3 protein: CASSLGSGEQFF
D gene: .; J gene: TRBJ1-5; clone size: .; V gene: TRBV28; CDR3 DNA: TGTGCCAGCAGTTTGAACATAAAGCAGCCCCAGCATTTT; CDR3 protein: CASSLNIKQPQHF
D gene: TRBD2; J gene: TRBJ2-5; clone size: few; V gene: TRBV19; CDR3 DNA: TGTGCCAGTACCTCTAGCGGGAGAGTGGGGGAGACCCAGTACTTC; CDR3 protein: CASTSSGRVGETQYF
D gene: .; J gene: TRBJ2-3; clone size: .; V gene: TRBV2; CDR3 DNA: TGTGCCAGCTGGGACACCTCCACAGATACGCAGTATTTT; CDR3 protein: CASWDTSTDTQYF
D gene: .; J gene: TRBJ1-5; clone size: .; V gene: TRBV15; CDR3 DNA: TGTGCCACCAGCACTTCCGTTGATCAGCCCCAGCATTTT; CDR3 protein: CATSTSVDQPQHF
D gene: .; J gene: TRBJ1-6; clone size: .; V gene: TRBV5-1; CDR3 DNA: TGCGCCAGCAGCTTGGGGACAGACGATTCACCCCTCCACTTT; CDR3 protein: CASSLGTDDSPLHF
D gene: TRBD2; J gene: TRBJ2-1; clone size: .; V gene: TRBV5-6; CDR3 DNA: TGTGCCAGCAGCTTGGTCGGGAGGACGTTCGACAATGAGCAGTTCTTC; CDR3 protein: CASSLVGRTFDNEQFF
D gene: .; J gene: TRBJ2-5; clone size: .; V gene: TRBV7-2; CDR3 DNA: TGTGCCAGCAGGGACCCAAGAGGGGTTCATGAGACCCAGTACTTC; CDR3 protein: CASRDPRGVHETQYF
D gene: TRBD1; J gene: TRBJ1-2; clone size: .; V gene: TRBV6-4; CDR3 DNA: TGTGCCAGCAGGGAAACGTCAGGGGGCTATGGCTACACCTTC; CDR3 protein: CASRETSGGYGYTF
D gene: .; J gene: TRBJ2-1; clone size: few; V gene: TRBV5-1; CDR3 DNA: TGCGCCAGCAGCTCAGGGGCAGTGACGGTGAATGAGCAGTTCTTC; CDR3 protein: CASSSGAVTVNEQFF
D gene: .; J gene: TRBJ1-2; clone size: .; V gene: TRBV5-6; CDR3 DNA: TGTGCCAGCAGCTTAAGGGGGTATGGCTACACCTTC; CDR3 protein: CASSLRGYGYTF
D gene: .; J gene: TRBJ2-3; clone size: .; V gene: TRBV5-4; CDR3 DNA: TGTGCCAGCAGCTTGGCCTGGGATACGCAGTATTTT; CDR3 protein: CASSLAWDTQYF
D gene: TRBD1; J gene: TRBJ2-7; clone size: .; V gene: TRBV6-6; CDR3 DNA: TGTGCCAGCAGACTCCAAGGGACAGGGGCGAGCGAGCAGTACTTC; CDR3 protein: CASRLQGTGASEQYF
D gene: .; J gene: TRBJ1-6; clone size: .; V gene: TRBV15; CDR3 DNA: TGTGCCACCAGCCGAGCGATGACAGTATCCACTTCACCCCTCCACTTT; CDR3 protein: CATSRAMTVSTSPLHF
D gene: TRBD1; J gene: TRBJ1-1; clone size: .; V gene: TRBV4-1; CDR3 DNA: TGCGCCAGCAGCCCACGTGAGGGGGCGGCGACTGAAGCTTTCTTT; CDR3 protein: CASSPREGAATEAFF
D gene: TRBD1; J gene: TRBJ2-3; clone size: .; V gene: TRBV7-2; CDR3 DNA: TGTGCCAGCAGCTTATTTTGGGGACAGGGTGGAGATACGCAGTATTTT; CDR3 protein: CASSLFWGQGGDTQYF
D gene: TRBD1; J gene: TRBJ1-5; clone size: .; V gene: TRBV10-3; CDR3 DNA: TGTGCCATCAGCGAGACAGGGGAGAGCAATCAGCCCCAGCATTTT; CDR3 protein: CAISETGESNQPQHF
D gene: .; J gene: TRBJ2-1; clone size: .; V gene: TRBV5-4; CDR3 DNA: TGTGCCAGCAGCCTTTTAACGGGGAGCGGCTACAATGAGCAGTTCTTC; CDR3 protein: CASSLLTGSGYNEQFF
D gene: .; J gene: TRBJ1-5; clone size: .; V gene: TRBV6-1; CDR3 DNA: TGTGCCAGCAGTGAAAGGGCGGGAAATCAGCCCCAGCATTTT; CDR3 protein: CASSERAGNQPQHF
D gene: TRBD1; J gene: TRBJ2-5; clone size: .; V gene: TRBV30; CDR3 DNA: TGTGCCTGGAGGGGGACAGGGGGCTCAGAGACCCAGTACTTC; CDR3 protein: CAWRGTGGSETQYF
D gene: .; J gene: TRBJ1-6; clone size: few; V gene: TRBV19; CDR3 DNA: TGTGCCAGTAGGCTCAGGGATTCACCCCTCCACTTT; CDR3 protein: CASRLRDSPLHF
D gene: .; J gene: TRBJ1-2; clone size: .; V gene: TRBV18; CDR3 DNA: TGTGCCAGCTCCGAAGGAACGGGCGGGTACTATGGCTACACCTTC; CDR3 protein: CASSEGTGGYYGYTF